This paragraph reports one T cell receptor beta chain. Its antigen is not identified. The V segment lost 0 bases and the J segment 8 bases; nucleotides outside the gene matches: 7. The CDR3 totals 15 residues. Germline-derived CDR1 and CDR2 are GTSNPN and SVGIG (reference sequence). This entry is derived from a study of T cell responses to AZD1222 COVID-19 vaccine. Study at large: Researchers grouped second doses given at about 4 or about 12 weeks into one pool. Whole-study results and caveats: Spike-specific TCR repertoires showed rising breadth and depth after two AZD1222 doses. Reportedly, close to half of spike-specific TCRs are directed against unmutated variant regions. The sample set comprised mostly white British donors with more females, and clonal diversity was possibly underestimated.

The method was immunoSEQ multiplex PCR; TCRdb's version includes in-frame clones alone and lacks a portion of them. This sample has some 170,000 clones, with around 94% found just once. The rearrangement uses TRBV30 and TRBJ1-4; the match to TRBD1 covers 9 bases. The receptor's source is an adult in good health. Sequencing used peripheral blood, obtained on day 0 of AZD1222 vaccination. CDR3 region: CAWSVGTGFGEKLFF. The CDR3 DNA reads TGTGCCTGGAGTGTAGGGACAGGGTTTGGGGAAAAACTGTTTTTT.